This T cell receptor (beta chain) is drawn from a study of blood T cells in healthy people across ages (dated by TCRdb to about 2015). In the study overall: In model experiments, template switching captured about one uniquely barcoded TCR beta cDNA molecule for every two T cells. Donors of different ages were randomly distributed across sequencing lanes to avoid experimental bias. Two additional independent replicas of 1 million unique cDNA reads from the same blood draw were analyzed for two donors (one aged 18 to 29 and one aged 80 or older). To track age-related changes in TCR beta repertoire diversity, the study relied on deep sequencing normalized with unique cDNA molecular identifiers. The donors were divided into four age groups: young (average around 15 years), middle-aged (roughly 42), aged (around 59) and long-lived (roughly 88). Results the study describes overall, beyond this receptor: Observed TCR beta diversity correlated strongly with the percentage of naive T cells measured by flow cytometry. Since profiling was done on bulk unsorted PBMCs, naive and antigen-experienced compartments could not be conclusively compared. Estimates of total diversity based on one million sequenced T cells were regarded as lower bounds and as underestimates. The long-lived group showed more naive CD4+ T cells, fewer expanded clones and increased TCR diversity than the aged group, suggesting age selection. Observed TCR beta diversity per million T cells fell roughly linearly with age, and a significant reduction was already apparent by age about 43. Donor CMV infection status was unknown, potentially confounding age-related changes in expanded clonotypes.

The roughly 42 donors, aged about 6 to 95 years, were systemically healthy Caucasian individuals from Russia. About 10 milliliters of peripheral blood were collected from each donor into EDTA-treated Vacutainer tubes. Ficoll-Paque density-gradient centrifugation was used to isolate PBMCs, with at least 6 million obtained per sample. Trizol reagent was used to extract total RNA from the PBMCs, yielding at least 5 micrograms per sample. Naive CD45RAhigh/CD27high T cell percentages were measured by flow cytometry on a PBMC aliquot from every donor. Of note for this clonotype: Its antigen specificity is not known. No much larger clonotype is one base removed from it; base qualities were not supplied.

The germline V gene yields MDHEN for CDR1 and SYDVKM for CDR2. The CDR3, cysteine through phenylalanine, is 17 amino acids long. Only CDR3 DNA remains: 51 bases, in frame from the first base. The library was obtained by 5' RACE. TCRdb shows the sequencer as Illumina HiSeq 2500. A second PCR of roughly 7 to 12 cycles was performed with a sample-barcoded 5' primer and a J-beta primer mix. Each TCR beta cDNA molecule received a unique molecular identifier from a template-switch 5' adaptor carrying 12 random nucleotides. At least 2.5 million CDR3-containing paired-end reads were obtained from each sample. The Mint cDNA synthesis kit, primed by a TRBC-specific oligonucleotide, was used to synthesize first-strand cDNA from all RNA. Following uracil-DNA glycosylase treatment, all cDNA underwent a first 18-cycle PCR with the universal primers M1SS and BC2_uni_R. The published analysis was carried out like this. Normalization of each sample was performed by random selection of 1 million high-quality reads, each carrying a distinct molecular identifier. Instead of being binned into consensus sequences, reads with shared molecular identifiers were discarded. MiTCR, with a Q25 quality threshold and the strictest error-elimination algorithm, was used for CDR3 identification, clonotype clustering and error correction. A nonparametric unseen species model using Euler transformation provided a lower-bound estimate of total TCR beta diversity. TCRdb reprocessed the public reads (quality trimming at Q25 with fastp, clone calling with MiXCR) and kept in-frame beta chains. A single entry per CDR3 protein holds the most common genes and DNA from its merged rows. These V and J calls rely on TCRdb rather than the paper's analysis. Present in this sample are some 800,000 distinct CDR3 sequences, 44% of which were seen just once. The leading ten clones occupy about a fifth of the sample.

Sequenced material: blood. This TCR derives from a man aged 55 to 70 in good health. The chain was built from TRBV28 and TRBJ2-5; a weak D assignment points to TRBD2 (6 bases agree). The J call may be wrong; the DNA end is better matched by TRBJ2-7. Here the CDR3 is given as CASSLSPGVAAAYEQYF. The DNA sequence follows: TGTGCCAGCAGTTTATCGCCGGGAGTCGCGGCGGCCTACGAGCAGTACTTC.